This TCR beta chain was found in a study of a mutant IDH1 vaccine in newly diagnosed glioma. The germline CDR1 and CDR2 sequences are SGHKS and YYEKEE (reference sequence). This CDR3 region has 15 residues. The ends were cut back, 1 base at V and 9 bases at J, with 17 bases in the middle. This clone was observed a handful of times. Antigen: not known. Using immunoSEQ multiplex PCR, the repertoire was profiled, and TCRdb retains in-frame clones only, with some absent. The sample includes just under 45,000 clones, 80% to 95% of them seen just once. Specified time point: week 23, last vaccination. Mutant IDH1 20-mer peptide, at 300 ug, made up each vaccine dose, with topical imiquimod.

The chain has TRBV5-5 and TRBJ1-5; D unclear. This TCR was recovered from a man aged 50 or older with glioma. The starting material was PBMCs, obtained from a glioma patient whose treatment included an IDH1 peptide vaccine. In nucleotides, the CDR3 is TGTGCCAGCAGCTTGTATGAGGAGGCTAGGAGGCCCCAGCATTTT. Amino acid sequence: CASSLYEEARRPQHF.